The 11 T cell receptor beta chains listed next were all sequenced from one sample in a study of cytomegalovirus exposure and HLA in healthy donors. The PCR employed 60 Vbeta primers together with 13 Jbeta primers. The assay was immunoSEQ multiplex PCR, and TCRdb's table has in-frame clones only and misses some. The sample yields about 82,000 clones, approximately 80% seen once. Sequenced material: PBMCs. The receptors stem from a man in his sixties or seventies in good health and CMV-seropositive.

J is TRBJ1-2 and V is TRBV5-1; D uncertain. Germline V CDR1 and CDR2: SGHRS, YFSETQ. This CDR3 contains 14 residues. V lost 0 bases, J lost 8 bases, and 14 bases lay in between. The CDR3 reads CASSLGLAGKGYTF. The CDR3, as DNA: TGCGCCAGCAGCTTGGGGTTGGCAGGCAAAGGCTACACCTTC. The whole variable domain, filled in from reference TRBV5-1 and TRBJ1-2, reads KAGVTQTPRYLIKTRGQQVTLSCSPISGHRSVSWYQQTPGQGLQFLFEYFSETQRNKGNFPGRFSGRQFSNSRSEMNVSTLELGDSALYLCASSLGLAGKGYTFGSGTRLTVV.

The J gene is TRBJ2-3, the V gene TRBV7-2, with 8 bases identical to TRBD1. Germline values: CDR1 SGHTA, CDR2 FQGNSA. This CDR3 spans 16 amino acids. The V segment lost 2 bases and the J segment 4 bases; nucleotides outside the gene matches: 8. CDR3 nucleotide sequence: TGTGCCAGCAGCTTACAGGGGGCCTTTGGGGCAGATACGCAGTATTTT. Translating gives CASSLQGAFGADTQYF. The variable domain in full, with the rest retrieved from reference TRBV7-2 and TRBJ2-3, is GAGVSQSPSNKVTEKGKDVELRCDPISGHTALYWYRQSLGQGLEFLIYFQGNSAPDKSGLPSDRFSAERTGGSVSTLTIQRTQQEDSAVYLCASSLQGAFGADTQYFGPGTRLTVL.

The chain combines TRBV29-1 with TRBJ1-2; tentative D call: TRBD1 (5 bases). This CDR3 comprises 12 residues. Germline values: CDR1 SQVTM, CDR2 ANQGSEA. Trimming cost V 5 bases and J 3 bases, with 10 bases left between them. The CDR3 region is CSVLGGDYGYTF. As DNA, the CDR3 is TGCAGCGTTCTAGGAGGGGACTATGGCTACACCTTC.

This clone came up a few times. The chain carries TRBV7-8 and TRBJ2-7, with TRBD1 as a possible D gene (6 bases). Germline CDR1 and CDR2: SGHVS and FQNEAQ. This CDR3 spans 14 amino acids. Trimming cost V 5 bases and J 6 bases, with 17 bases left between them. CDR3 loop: CASSPLTGTGEQYF. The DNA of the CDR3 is TGTGCCAGCAGCCCGTTGACAGGTACGGGCGAGCAGTACTTC. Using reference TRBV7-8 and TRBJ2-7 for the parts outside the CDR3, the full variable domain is GAGVSQSPRYKVAKRGQDVALRCDPISGHVSLFWYQQALGQGPEFLTYFQNEAQLDKSGLPSDRFFAERPEGSVSTLKIQRTQQEDSAVYLCASSPLTGTGEQYFGPGTRLTVT.

CDR3 in amino acids: CSADASGGSTDTQYF. CDR3 coding DNA: TGCAGCGCCGACGCTAGCGGGGGGAGCACAGATACGCAGTATTTT. The chain employs TRBV29-1 and TRBJ2-3; 11 bases fit TRBD2. In germline, CDR1 is SQVTM, CDR2 ANQGSEA. V lost 7 bases to trimming and J lost 0 bases; unmatched junction nucleotides: 6. CDR3 length equals 15 residues.

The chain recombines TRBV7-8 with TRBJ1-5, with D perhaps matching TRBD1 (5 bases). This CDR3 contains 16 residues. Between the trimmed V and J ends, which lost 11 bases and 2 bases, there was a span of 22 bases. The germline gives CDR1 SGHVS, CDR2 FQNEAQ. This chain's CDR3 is CAPLEGRGKGNQPQHF. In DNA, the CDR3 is TGTGCCCCACTTGAGGGGAGGGGTAAAGGCAATCAGCCCCAGCATTTT. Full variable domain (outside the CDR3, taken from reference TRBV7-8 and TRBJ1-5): GAGVSQSPRYKVAKRGQDVALRCDPISGHVSLFWYQQALGQGPEFLTYFQNEAQLDKSGLPSDRFFAERPEGSVSTLKIQRTQQEDSAVYLCAPLEGRGKGNQPQHFGDGTRLSIL.

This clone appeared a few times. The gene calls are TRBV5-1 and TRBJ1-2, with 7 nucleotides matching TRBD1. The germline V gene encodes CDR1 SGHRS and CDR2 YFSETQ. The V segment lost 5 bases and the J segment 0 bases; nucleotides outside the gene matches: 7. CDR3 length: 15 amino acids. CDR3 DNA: TGCGCCAGCAGAGCGACCGGGACAGCTAACTATGGCTACACCTTC. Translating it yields CASRATGTANYGYTF.

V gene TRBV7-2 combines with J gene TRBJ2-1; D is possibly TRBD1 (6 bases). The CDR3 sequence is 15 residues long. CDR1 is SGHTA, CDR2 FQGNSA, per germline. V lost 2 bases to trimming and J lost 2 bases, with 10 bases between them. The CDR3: CASSLSQGPYNEQFF. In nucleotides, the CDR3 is TGTGCCAGCAGCTTATCTCAGGGGCCCTACAATGAGCAGTTCTTC.

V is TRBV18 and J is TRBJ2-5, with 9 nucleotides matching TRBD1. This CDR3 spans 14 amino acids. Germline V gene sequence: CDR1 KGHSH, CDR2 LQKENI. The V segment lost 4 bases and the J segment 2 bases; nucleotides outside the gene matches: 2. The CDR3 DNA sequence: TGTGCCAGCTCACTCGGGACAGGGCAAGAGACCCAGTACTTC. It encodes CASSLGTGQETQYF.

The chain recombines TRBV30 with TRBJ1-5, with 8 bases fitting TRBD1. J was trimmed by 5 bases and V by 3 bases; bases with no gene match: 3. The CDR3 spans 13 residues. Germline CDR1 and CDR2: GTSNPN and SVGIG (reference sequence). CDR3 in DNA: TGTGCCTGGAGCGGACAGGGATATCAGCCCCAGCATTTT. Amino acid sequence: CAWSGQGYQPQHF.

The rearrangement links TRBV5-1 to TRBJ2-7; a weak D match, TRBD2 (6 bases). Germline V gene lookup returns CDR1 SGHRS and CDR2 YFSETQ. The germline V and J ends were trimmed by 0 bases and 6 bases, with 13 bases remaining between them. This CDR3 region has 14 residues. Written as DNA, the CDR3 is TGCGCCAGCAGCTTGGGAGCGGAGGGGCTCGAGCAGTACTTC. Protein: CASSLGAEGLEQYF.